This T cell receptor beta chain was retrieved from a study of T cells in Graves' hyperthyroidism and ophthalmopathy. The study's findings and limits: Most clonotypes expanded in thyroid above 0.001 were likewise present in blood.

Researchers took RNA transcripts and amplified the TCR beta CDR3 regions from them. The HTBI set primed first-round TCR CDR3 RT-PCR. TCRdb redid the calling of the multiplex PCR reads with MiXCR, one entry per CDR3 protein. The sample includes a few hundred thousand distinct CDR3 sequences, about an eighth of them seen just once. Germline CDR1 reads SGHVS; CDR2 reads FQNEAQ. CDR3 length: 17 amino acids. The V segment lost 1 base and the J segment 3 bases; nucleotides outside the gene matches: 11. On this clonotype itself: Its antigen is unknown.

This rearrangement joins TRBV7-8 to TRBJ2-5, with TRBD2 matching over 7 bases. Sequenced input: blood. This receptor was identified in a woman between 18 and 29 years old with Graves' hyperthyroidism. The CDR3 region has the DNA TGTGCCAGCAGCTTAGTAAGGGTACTAGCGTATGAAGAGACCCAGTACTTC. This sequence encodes CASSLVRVLAYEETQYF. Full variable domain (missing parts from reference TRBV7-8 and TRBJ2-5): GAGVSQSPRYKVAKRGQDVALRCDPISGHVSLFWYQQALGQGPEFLTYFQNEAQLDKSGLPSDRFFAERPEGSVSTLKIQRTQQEDSAVYLCASSLVRVLAYEETQYFGPGTRLLVL.